The present TCR beta chain was sequenced within a study of T cells in Graves' hyperthyroidism and ophthalmopathy. Study results and caveats: Blood also carried most thyroid clonotypes expanded above 0.001.

Points on this clonotype: Its matching antigen is unknown.

Diagnosing involved the use of clinical symptoms, serum thyroxine and TRAb, thyroid ultrasound and orbital computed tomography. From approximately 9.1 ml of fresh peripheral blood, PBMCs were isolated. This CDR3 region has 13 residues. The V gene lost 7 bases and the J gene lost 4 bases, with 12 bases spanning the gap. Per the germline V gene, CDR1 is MNHNS and CDR2 is SASEGT. Amplification yielded TCR beta CDR3 regions, with RNA transcripts as the source. Primed by the HTBI set, a first-round RT-PCR was run on the TCR CDR3. TCRdb redid the calling of the multiplex PCR reads with MiXCR, one entry per CDR3 protein. The sample shows about 640,000 distinct CDR3 sequences, more than 20% of them seen only once.

The V gene is TRBV6-1, the J gene TRBJ2-3; either TRBD1 or TRBD2 may fit D (5 bases each). This TCR was sampled from a man between 25 and 39 years old with Graves' ophthalmopathy. The sequenced sample consisted of blood. The CDR3 protein is CASTWGLADTQYF. The DNA of the CDR3 is TGTGCCAGCACCTGGGGGTTGGCAGATACGCAGTATTTT.